This TCR beta chain is drawn from a study of beta chain features in type 1 diabetes (dated by TCRdb to between 2017 and 2018). With regard to the full study: Mean age, gender distribution, total cell number and subset yield did not differ between patients and healthy donors. A total of some 100,000,000 sorted cells were examined across all samples, and a strong correlation was observed between cell number per subset and RNA yield. The study compared the TCRB repertoires of sorted circulating CD4+ T cell subsets in recently diagnosed type 1 diabetes patients with those in matched healthy donors. Whereas all 30 or so donors provided naive and central memory subsets, regulatory and stem cell-like memory subsets were isolated from just 8 patients and roughly 8 healthy donors.

The entire isolated RNA was reverse transcribed using the High Capacity cDNA Reverse Transcription Kit, and thus expressed TCRB transcripts were sequenced. Deep immunoSEQ sequencing was applied to naive, central memory and regulatory T cell samples, giving an average of about 3.57 million total reads per sample. After sorted cells were lysed in RLT buffer, RNA was extracted with DNase-treated RNeasy Micro or Mini kits, with the choice depending on cell number. Each cell subset was processed on its own to prevent cross-contamination, while patient and healthy donor samples were processed together. The immunoSEQ multiplex PCR was used to amplify TCRB sequences from cDNA, yielding 87-bp fragments that span the CDR3 region. Sequencing of the amplicons was performed on the Illumina HiSeq platform. Processing in the source paper ran as follows. PCR bias was computationally corrected using synthetic template baselines, reads within Hamming distance 2 were collapsed, and singletons that could not be merged were discarded. Reads were aligned to IMGT to assign V, D and J genes, CDR3 length, and insertions or deletions at six rearrangement sites. Within each subset, clonotype counts were normalized to sorted cell number, after which true diversity and Gini coefficients were computed with the tcR R package. The overlap coefficient, calculated on TCRB nucleotide sequences, was used to measure repertoire sharing. Out-of-frame TCRB sequences from naive cells were analyzed to stand in for the pre-selection repertoire. TCRdb limited this immuneACCESS table to in-frame rearrangements with V and J called. A share of clones is missing; checked studies link under half to unresolved V genes, and the rest is unexplained. Clone size and V and J calls were adopted from that table, with D and trimming inferred from the DNA. In all, the sample holds roughly 700,000 clones, and 13% of those were seen once. Of the sample, roughly 0.022% is held by the ten largest clones.

What the work shows at the level of the full study, not this receptor alone: Because cDNA rather than genomic DNA was sequenced, highly expressing activated cells could have been over-represented, although no difference in activation and CD3 levels was found between groups. In all four CD4+ subsets, TCRB CDR3 length was moderately but significantly shorter in type 1 diabetes patients. The naive, central memory and regulatory TCRB repertoires appeared to resemble one another more closely among patients than among healthy donors. At VDJ recombination sites, type 1 diabetes patients had fewer insertions and more deleted nucleotides, which implies abnormalities in thymic rearrangement. PCR may preferentially amplify shorter templates, but because patient and control samples were amplified and corrected together, any resulting skew would affect both groups equally. Because the HLA sub-analyses included only small numbers of individuals, any influence of HLA type on TCRB rearrangement was left unresolved.

V is cut back by 7 bases and J by 5 bases, with 5 bases in the junction unmatched. The germline V gene encodes CDR1 MGHDK and CDR2 SYGVNS. CDR3 length: 14 amino acids, cysteine to phenylalanine. The read is trimmed to its CDR3 DNA, 42 bases read in frame from base 1. From each donor, a single peripheral blood sample of about 120 mL on average was drawn into heparinised tubes. Naive, central memory, regulatory and stem cell-like memory CD4+ T cells were sorted on a BD FACSAria II using a panel including CD45RO, CCR7, CD25, CD127, CD95 and CD27. Purity was above 95% for every sorted population. Right away, PBMCs were isolated by Lymphoprep density gradient centrifugation and were stained directly, with no culture step. So that batch effects would be minimized, each experiment stained and sorted samples in pairs, pairing one healthy donor with one patient. This clone was detected only a few times. No cognate antigen has been identified for it. Base qualities are not at hand, and no much larger clone is one base apart.

Sequencing input: naive CD4+ T cells from blood. In the paper's terms, the cell subset or site label means: true naive CD4+ T cells. The sequence joins TRBV25-1 to TRBJ1-1, with 12 bases aligning to TRBD1. The source of this sequence is a man aged 18 to 30 with type 1 diabetes. The CDR3 protein sequence reads: CASNQGQGATEAFF. The nucleotides read TGTGCCAGCAACCAGGGACAGGGGGCGACTGAAGCTTTCTTT.